These T cell receptor beta chains were read from a single sample in a study of breast tumors, draining lymph nodes, adjacent tissues. In TCRdb, the multiplex PCR reads were re-called with MiXCR into one record per CDR3 protein. This sample has about 200,000 distinct CDR3 sequences, with roughly 31% found just once. The specimen sequenced was axillary lymph node tissue. The receptors shown here come from a female donor with breast cancer. Some clones in this sample may be carry-over from other donors' samples. Both conserved end residues are part of each CDR3. D genes are given only for firm matches. Rows give clone size only sometimes, using once, few, many, or a class for an expanded clone.

j_gene	abundance	d_gene	v_gene	len	CDR3aa	CDR3nt
TRBJ2-6	many	.	TRBV7-9	14	CASSFNRDANVLTF	TGTGCCAGCAGCTTTAACAGGGACGCCAACGTCCTGACTTTC
TRBJ1-1	few	.	TRBV2	14	CASRNYAGNTEAFF	TGTGCCAGCAGGAATTACGCAGGGAACACTGAAGCTTTCTTT
TRBJ2-1	many	TRBD1	TRBV2	14	CASTLDRAYNEQFF	TGTGCCAGCACTCTGGACAGGGCCTACAATGAGCAGTTCTTC
TRBJ2-7	.	.	TRBV10-3	14	CAISSGRTSYEQYF	TGTGCCATCAGCTCGGGACGGACTTCCTACGAGCAGTACTTC
TRBJ2-7	many	TRBD2	TRBV5-5	13	CASSFGGSLEQYF	TGTGCCAGCAGCTTCGGGGGGTCGCTCGAGCAGTACTTC
TRBJ2-7	.	.	TRBV10-3	16	CAISESIGPLSYEQYF	TGTGCCATCAGTGAGAGCATCGGGCCCCTCTCCTACGAGCAGTACTTC
TRBJ2-1	many	.	TRBV10-3	13	CAIKGLSGNEQFF	TGTGCCATCAAGGGTCTGAGCGGGAATGAGCAGTTCTTC
TRBJ2-7	many	TRBD2	TRBV18	13	CASSPGTTYEQYF	TGTGCCAGCTCACCCGGGACTACCTACGAGCAGTACTTC
TRBJ2-3	.	.	TRBV3-1	14	CASSQDPVTDTQYF	TGTGCCAGCAGCCAAGATCCGGTCACAGATACGCAGTATTTT
TRBJ2-3	.	.	TRBV6-1	13	CASSAPGSDTQYF	TGTGCCAGCAGTGCTCCGGGGTCAGATACGCAGTATTTT
TRBJ1-2	many	.	TRBV2	14	CASSEVGRSSGYTF	TGTGCCAGCAGTGAAGTGGGGAGGAGCAGTGGCTACACCTTC
TRBJ2-1	many	TRBD1	TRBV5-4	17	CASHSPGQGATGNEQFF	TGTGCCAGCCATTCCCCCGGACAGGGGGCGACAGGCAATGAGCAGTTCTTC
TRBJ1-4	many	TRBD1	TRBV29-1	13	CSIKGASNEKLFF	TGCAGCATAAAGGGGGCTTCGAATGAAAAACTGTTTTTT
TRBJ2-3	.	TRBD1	TRBV2	14	CASRTRGRTDTQYF	TGTGCCAGCAGGACCAGGGGGCGGACAGATACGCAGTATTTT
TRBJ2-5	many	TRBD2	TRBV20-1	16	CSARIPGLAVQETQYF	TGCAGTGCTAGAATCCCCGGACTAGCGGTACAAGAGACCCAGTACTTC
TRBJ2-2	.	.	TRBV6-4	14	CATGTRQNTGELFF	TGTGCCACCGGGACTCGACAGAACACCGGGGAGCTGTTTTTT
TRBJ2-1	many	.	TRBV7-2	14	CASSLNGLGNEQFF	TGTGCCAGCAGCCTAAACGGACTGGGCAATGAGCAGTTCTTC
TRBJ1-3	few	.	TRBV3-1	16	CASSQGGSGSGNTIYF	TGTGCCAGCAGCCAAGGGGGATCGGGGTCAGGAAACACCATATATTTT
TRBJ1-5	.	.	TRBV20-1	18	CSARGTSLGSESNQPQHF	TGCAGTGCTAGGGGCACGTCCTTAGGGTCTGAAAGCAATCAGCCCCAGCATTTT
TRBJ1-2	.	.	TRBV9	12	CASSVGGGSYTF	TGTGCCAGCAGCGTAGGGGGCGGGAGCTACACCTTC
TRBJ1-6	many	TRBD1	TRBV7-2	16	CASSFQGTGVLSPLHF	TGTGCCAGCAGCTTTCAAGGGACAGGGGTACTCTCACCCCTCCACTTT
TRBJ1-2	many	.	TRBV27	14	CASSLGASGYGYTF	TGTGCCAGCAGTTTAGGGGCATCCGGCTATGGCTACACCTTC
TRBJ2-1	many	TRBD2	TRBV20-1	17	CSAPRLAGGPKYNEQFF	TGCAGTGCTCCCCGGCTAGCGGGAGGGCCGAAATACAATGAGCAGTTCTTC
TRBJ2-7	many	TRBD1	TRBV15	17	CATSRDPGQGGGSEQYF	TGTGCCACCAGCAGAGATCCGGGACAGGGGGGCGGGTCCGAGCAGTACTTC
TRBJ2-5	many	.	TRBV7-9	12	CASSLVQETQYF	TGTGCCAGCAGCTTAGTCCAAGAGACCCAGTACTTC